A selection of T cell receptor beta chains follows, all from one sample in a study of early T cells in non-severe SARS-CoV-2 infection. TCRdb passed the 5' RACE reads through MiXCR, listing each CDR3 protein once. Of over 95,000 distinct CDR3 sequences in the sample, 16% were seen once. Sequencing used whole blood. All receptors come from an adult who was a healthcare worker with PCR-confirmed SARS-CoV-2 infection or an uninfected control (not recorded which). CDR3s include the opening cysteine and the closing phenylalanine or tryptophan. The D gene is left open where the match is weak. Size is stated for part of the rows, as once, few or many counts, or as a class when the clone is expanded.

CDR3aa: CASRGADSRGDEQFF; CDR3nt: TGTGCCAGCAGGGGCGCGGACTCACGCGGGGATGAGCAGTTCTTC; d_gene: .; v_gene: TRBV6-2/TRBV6-3; abundance: .; j_gene: TRBJ2-1
CDR3aa: CSAIITDTQYF; CDR3nt: TGCAGTGCGATAATCACAGATACGCAGTATTTT; d_gene: .; v_gene: TRBV20-1; abundance: many; j_gene: TRBJ2-3
CDR3aa: CARSPHIAPSYQPQHF; CDR3nt: TGTGCCAGAAGCCCCCACATAGCCCCCTCGTATCAGCCCCAGCATTTT; d_gene: .; v_gene: TRBV5-3; abundance: few; j_gene: TRBJ1-5
CDR3aa: CASSQVPWAWEQYF; CDR3nt: TGTGCCAGCAGCCAAGTTCCCTGGGCCTGGGAGCAGTACTTC; d_gene: .; v_gene: TRBV14; abundance: few; j_gene: TRBJ2-7
CDR3aa: CSASTVSVGTDTQYF; CDR3nt: TGCAGTGCTAGTACTGTGAGCGTGGGCACAGATACGCAGTATTTT; d_gene: .; v_gene: TRBV20-1; abundance: .; j_gene: TRBJ2-3
CDR3aa: CASSPTGQGVQPQHF; CDR3nt: TGTGCCAGCTCACCTACAGGACAGGGGGTACAGCCCCAGCATTTT; d_gene: TRBD1; v_gene: TRBV18; abundance: many; j_gene: TRBJ1-5
CDR3aa: CSALGIAGRTDTQYF; CDR3nt: TGCAGTGCCCTGGGCATCGCAGGGAGGACAGATACGCAGTATTTT; d_gene: .; v_gene: TRBV20-1; abundance: few; j_gene: TRBJ2-3
CDR3aa: CASSLSGRDQETQYF; CDR3nt: TGTGCCAGCAGCTTATCGGGGCGGGACCAAGAGACCCAGTACTTC; d_gene: .; v_gene: TRBV7-8; abundance: many; j_gene: TRBJ2-5
CDR3aa: CASSLLQGRDNSPLHF; CDR3nt: TGTGCCAGCAGCTTATTACAGGGGAGGGATAATTCACCCCTCCACTTT; d_gene: TRBD1; v_gene: TRBV7-9; abundance: .; j_gene: TRBJ1-6
CDR3aa: CASSHMGDESNYGYTF; CDR3nt: TGTGCCAGCAGCCACATGGGGGACGAGTCGAACTATGGCTACACCTTC; d_gene: .; v_gene: TRBV4-2; abundance: .; j_gene: TRBJ1-2
CDR3aa: CASRALEGTEAFF; CDR3nt: TGTGCCAGCAGAGCCCTAGAGGGCACTGAAGCTTTCTTT; d_gene: .; v_gene: TRBV12-3/TRBV12-4; abundance: few; j_gene: TRBJ1-1
CDR3aa: CSPLAGDSDSCNEQFF; CDR3nt: TGCAGTCCGTTAGCGGGGGATTCGGATTCCTGCAATGAGCAGTTCTTC; d_gene: TRBD2; v_gene: TRBV20-1; abundance: .; j_gene: TRBJ2-1
CDR3aa: CASSWTGVNQPQHF; CDR3nt: TGTGCCAGCAGTTGGACAGGGGTGAATCAGCCCCAGCATTTT; d_gene: TRBD1; v_gene: TRBV6-2/TRBV6-3; abundance: .; j_gene: TRBJ1-5
CDR3aa: CASSEGTPRGDTQYF; CDR3nt: TGTGCCAGCAGTGAAGGGACTCCAAGGGGAGATACGCAGTATTTT; d_gene: .; v_gene: TRBV25-1; abundance: .; j_gene: TRBJ2-3
CDR3aa: CASRPAGLVGNEQYF; CDR3nt: TGTGCCAGTAGACCGGCCGGGCTGGTTGGAAACGAGCAGTACTTC; d_gene: .; v_gene: TRBV19; abundance: few; j_gene: TRBJ2-7
CDR3aa: CASSQGLDRNEQFF; CDR3nt: TGTGCCAGCAGCCAAGGCCTAGACAGGAATGAGCAGTTCTTC; d_gene: .; v_gene: TRBV3-1; abundance: few; j_gene: TRBJ2-1
CDR3aa: CASRAGTGQPDTQYF; CDR3nt: TGTGCCAGCAGGGCCGGGACAGGGCAACCAGATACGCAGTATTTT; d_gene: TRBD1; v_gene: TRBV2; abundance: .; j_gene: TRBJ2-3
CDR3aa: CASSYRDYNEQFF; CDR3nt: TGTGCCAGCAGTTACAGGGATTACAATGAGCAGTTCTTC; d_gene: .; v_gene: TRBV6-2/TRBV6-3; abundance: many; j_gene: TRBJ2-1
CDR3aa: CASSPPGQGHEQYF; CDR3nt: TGTGCCAGCAGCCCCCCGGGACAGGGGCACGAGCAGTACTTC; d_gene: TRBD1; v_gene: TRBV7-2; abundance: .; j_gene: TRBJ2-7
CDR3aa: CASSIQYGGEYEQFF; CDR3nt: TGTGCCAGTAGTATTCAGTACGGGGGGGAGTATGAGCAGTTCTTC; d_gene: TRBD2; v_gene: TRBV19; abundance: few; j_gene: TRBJ2-1
CDR3aa: CASSDLGTTEAFF; CDR3nt: TGTGCCAGCAGTGATTTGGGGACCACTGAAGCTTTCTTT; d_gene: .; v_gene: TRBV2; abundance: .; j_gene: TRBJ1-1
CDR3aa: CASSQSTPRENQPQHF; CDR3nt: TGTGCCAGCAGCCAGAGTACCCCCAGGGAAAATCAGCCCCAGCATTTT; d_gene: .; v_gene: TRBV7-8; abundance: few; j_gene: TRBJ1-5
CDR3aa: CASSSLLTAPILEQYF; CDR3nt: TGTGCCAGCAGTTCCCTACTAACAGCGCCGATACTCGAGCAGTACTTC; d_gene: .; v_gene: TRBV27; abundance: few; j_gene: TRBJ2-7
CDR3aa: CASSRRAEGEQYF; CDR3nt: TGTGCCAGCTCACGCAGGGCGGAGGGAGAGCAGTACTTC; d_gene: .; v_gene: TRBV18; abundance: few; j_gene: TRBJ2-7
CDR3aa: CASSLASSRLHNEQFF; CDR3nt: TGTGCCAGCAGCTTGGCTTCTTCCAGGTTACACAATGAGCAGTTCTTC; d_gene: .; v_gene: TRBV11-2; abundance: .; j_gene: TRBJ2-1
CDR3aa: CASSLLGDNQPQHF; CDR3nt: TGTGCCAGCAGTTTATTGGGCGACAATCAGCCCCAGCATTTT; d_gene: .; v_gene: TRBV27; abundance: .; j_gene: TRBJ1-5